Below, 18 T cell receptor beta chains from the same sample are listed, as sequenced in a study of T-cell memory formation after mild COVID-19. TCRdb used MiXCR to reprocess the 5' RACE reads, holding one entry per CDR3 protein. Of fewer than 700,000 distinct CDR3 sequences listed, roughly a fifth are singletons. Sequencing was done on a sample of PBMCs or a T cell subset sorted from them (not recorded which). The origin of the receptors is an adult woman who had mild COVID-19 (a few samples of this study predate the infection). Cell type and time point are not known.

The J gene is TRBJ1-1, the V gene TRBV5-1, with D maybe TRBD1 (6 bases). The V end lost 5 bases, the J end lost 5 bases, and 10 bases lay between the germline ends. This CDR3 comprises 12 residues. Germline V gene lookup returns CDR1 SGHRS and CDR2 YFSETQ. As DNA, the CDR3 is TGCGCCAGCAGAATCAGGGGTACTGAAGCTTTCTTT. Translated: CASRIRGTEAFF.

This clonotype has only a few counts. J is TRBJ2-2 and V is TRBV9; D is unclear. V shed 3 bases and J shed 2 bases, with 8 bases lying between them. There are 14 residues in the CDR3. Germline CDR1 reads SGDLS; CDR2 reads YYNGEE. The CDR3 DNA reads TGTGCCAGCAGCGGTCAGACAAACACCGGGGAGCTGTTTTTT. Translated: CASSGQTNTGELFF.

The genes are TRBV7-9 and TRBJ1-5; 7 positions agree with TRBD1. The V gene's germline CDR1 is SEHNR and CDR2 FQNEAQ (reference sequence). The V gene end was trimmed by 4 bases and the J gene end by 7 bases; junction bases not matched to a gene: 4. The CDR3 is 13 residues long. The CDR3 loop reads CASSYRGSQPQHF. The CDR3 region has the DNA TGTGCCAGCAGCTACAGGGGTTCCCAGCCCCAGCATTTT.

There are a few counts of this clonotype. V gene TRBV7-8 combines with J gene TRBJ2-3, with 9 bases matching TRBD2. Germline loops: CDR1 SGHVS, CDR2 FQNEAQ. This CDR3 has 16 amino acids. The J segment lost 4 bases and the V segment lost 3 bases, leaving 8 bases of the junction unmatched. For the CDR3, the DNA is TGTGCCAGCAGCTTCTCAGCGGGGGGATGGGCAGATACGCAGTATTTT. This gives the protein CASSFSAGGWADTQYF.

The CDR3 sequence: CASSLPGGKTDTQYF. The DNA of the CDR3 is TGTGCCAGCAGCCTACCCGGGGGCAAGACAGATACGCAGTATTTT. The chain employs TRBV3-1 and TRBJ2-3; D is perhaps TRBD1 or TRBD2 (6 bases each). Trimming stripped 4 bases from V and 3 bases from J, with 14 bases between. The CDR3 totals 15 residues. Germline loops: CDR1 LGHDT, CDR2 YNNKEL (reference sequence).

This clonotype was seen a handful of times. V and J are TRBV29-1 and TRBJ1-5, with TRBD1 identical over 7 bases. Trimming took 5 bases from V and 6 from J; bases not matched to a gene: 7. The length of the CDR3 is 13 residues. Germline values: CDR1 SQVTM, CDR2 ANQGSEA. CDR3 DNA sequence: TGCAGCGTTTCCGAGGGGGCTGGTCAGCCCCAGCATTTT. Its protein is CSVSEGAGQPQHF.

This clonotype has a handful of counts. The chain recombines TRBV4-1 with TRBJ2-7; TRBD1 or TRBD2 may be the D gene (6 bases each). Deletions cut 4 bases from V and 4 bases from J, with 17 bases between. The CDR3 loop spans 15 amino acids. Germline V gives CDR1 MGHRA, CDR2 YSYEKL. The CDR3 region is CASSPGAQGTYEQYF. CDR3 bases: TGCGCCAGCAGCCCGGGAGCTCAGGGGACGTACGAGCAGTACTTC.

V and J are TRBV12-3 or TRBV12-4 and TRBJ1-5, with TRBD1 as a possible D gene (5 bases). Trimming left V 3 bases short and J 6 bases short, with 15 bases between. The CDR3 has 15 amino acids. The CDR3 sequence: CASSFTHGAGQPQHF. The CDR3, as DNA: TGTGCCAGCAGTTTTACACATGGGGCAGGTCAGCCCCAGCATTTT.

The chain recombines TRBV10-3 with TRBJ2-5, with unresolved D. Trimming removed 5 bases at V and 0 bases at J, with 10 bases between. CDR1 and CDR2 (germline): ENHRY, SYGVKD. This CDR3 region has 14 residues. DNA for the CDR3: TGTGCCATCAGTTCCCACCGACACCAAGAGACCCAGTACTTC. Translating it yields CAISSHRHQETQYF.

This clonotype has more than one count but fewer than ten. The chain is built from TRBV6-1 and TRBJ1-1; 7 bases align to TRBD1. The CDR3 runs to 15 residues. The V gene's germline CDR1 is MNHNS and CDR2 SASEGT. V lost 5 bases, J lost 1 base, and 7 bases stayed unmatched. CDR3 in amino acids: CASSPDRVRNTEAFF. The CDR3, as DNA: TGTGCCAGCAGTCCAGACAGGGTGAGGAACACTGAAGCTTTCTTT.

This clonotype turned up a few times. The J gene is TRBJ1-4, the V gene TRBV11-2; no definite D call. Germline loops: CDR1 SGHAT, CDR2 FQNNGV. V was trimmed by 3 bases and J by 7 bases, leaving 12 bases between them. The CDR3 sequence is 14 residues long. CDR3 sequence (DNA): TGTGCCAGCAGCTTGCGGACGGCAGGTGAAAAACTGTTTTTT. This encodes CASSLRTAGEKLFF.

Many counts were recorded for this clonotype. The chain is built from TRBV3-1 and TRBJ2-3; TRBD1 agrees at 8 bases. Germline V gene sequence: CDR1 LGHDT, CDR2 YNNKEL (reference sequence). CDR3 size: 13 residues. J gave up 1 base and V 6 bases, and 0 bases lay outside the gene matches. CDR3 nucleotide sequence: TGTGCCAGCAGGGGACAGGGCACAGATACGCAGTATTTT. Translating it yields CASRGQGTDTQYF.

A few counts support this clonotype. CDR3 protein: CASSYAGDTQYF. The CDR3 DNA reads TGTGCCAGCAGCTATGCGGGAGATACGCAGTATTTT. The V and J genes are TRBV7-2 and TRBJ2-3; TRBD2 is a possible D gene (5 bases). This CDR3 has 12 amino acids. Germline V gene lookup returns CDR1 SGHTA and CDR2 FQGNSA. The V end lost 4 bases, the J end lost 5 bases, and 7 bases lay between the germline ends.

This sequence joins TRBV10-3 and TRBJ2-7; D is perhaps TRBD1 (6 bases). The length of the CDR3 is 15 residues. V lost 3 bases, J lost 5 bases, and 17 bases lay in between. Germline-derived CDR1 and CDR2 are ENHRY and SYGVKD. The chain's CDR3 is CAISDRGQGFHEQYF. DNA of the CDR3: TGTGCCATCAGTGACAGGGGCCAGGGTTTCCACGAGCAGTACTTC.

This clonotype occurred once. This sequence joins TRBV10-3 and TRBJ1-5; TRBD1 might be the D (6 bases). Germline loops: CDR1 ENHRY, CDR2 SYGVKD. CDR3 length: 14 amino acids. Trimming pared 8 bases from V and 4 bases from J, leaving 15 bases between. The CDR3 DNA reads TGTGCCATCTCCCAGGGAGGGGGGAATCAGCCCCAGCATTTT. Translated, it gives CAISQGGGNQPQHF.

A few counts support this clonotype. The chain carries TRBV5-1 and TRBJ2-1; D gene unclear. The length of the CDR3 is 15 residues. Germline V gives CDR1 SGHRS, CDR2 YFSETQ. V was pared by 0 bases and J by 11 bases, with 18 bases between. CDR3 region: CASSLAAENSPKQFF. The CDR3 region has the DNA TGCGCCAGCAGCTTGGCCGCTGAGAACTCCCCTAAGCAGTTCTTC.

This chain joins TRBV6-5 and TRBJ2-5; TRBD1 might be the D (6 bases). The germline CDR1 and CDR2 sequences are MNHEY and SVGAGI. The CDR3 consists of 14 residues. V was pared by 5 bases and J by 5 bases, with 15 bases between. Here the CDR3 reads CASSQGHFGETQYF. DNA of the CDR3: TGTGCCAGCAGTCAGGGACATTTTGGGGAGACCCAGTACTTC.

The V gene is TRBV20-1, the J gene TRBJ1-5; D is ambiguous. The V gene's germline CDR1 is DFQATT and CDR2 SNEGSKA (reference sequence). Deletions cut 2 bases from V and 6 bases from J, with 11 bases between. CDR3 length: 13 residues. The CDR3: CSARSSMGQPQHF. CDR3 bases: TGCAGTGCTAGATCTTCCATGGGTCAGCCCCAGCATTTT.